One and the same sample provided the 21 T cell receptor beta chains below, sequenced in a study of blood T cell repertoires in COVID-19. Assay: immunoSEQ multiplex PCR; the TCRdb copy retains only in-frame clones and omits some. The table shows tens of thousands of clones, with 75% to 90% occurring only once. The material sequenced was peripheral blood. The receptors come from a man aged 65 to 85 with active or convalescent COVID-19.

The chain links TRBV19 to TRBJ1-3; D gene ambiguous. The CDR3 runs to 15 residues. Trimming cost V 0 bases and J 0 bases, with 6 bases left between them. Germline values: CDR1 LNHDA, CDR2 SQIVND (reference sequence). In DNA form, the CDR3 reads TGTGCCAGTAGTATAGAGTCGAGCTCTGGAAACACCATATATTTT. It specifies CASSIESSSGNTIYF.

CDR3 loop: CASSNIASEQYF. The CDR3 DNA sequence: TGTGCCAGCAGTAACATAGCCTCCGAGCAGTACTTC. The J gene is TRBJ2-7, the V gene TRBV6-6; D ambiguous. Trimming pared 5 bases from V and 6 bases from J, leaving 11 bases between. This CDR3 region has 12 residues. The germline V gene has CDR1 MNHNY and CDR2 SVGAGI (reference sequence).

This clone was recorded a few times. The rearrangement uses TRBV30 and TRBJ1-1, with D perhaps TRBD1 (6 bases). Between the trimmed V and J ends, which lost 2 bases and 4 bases, there was a span of 8 bases. The CDR3 is 12 amino acids. The germline V gene has CDR1 GTSNPN and CDR2 SVGIG (reference sequence). The CDR3 reads CAWSTGFTEAFF. The CDR3 nucleotides read TGTGCCTGGAGTACAGGGTTCACTGAAGCTTTCTTT. The variable domain in full, completed from reference TRBV30 and TRBJ1-1, reads SQTIHQWPATLVQPVGSPLSLECTVEGTSNPNLYWYRQAAGRGLQLLFYSVGIGQISSEVPQNLSASRPQDRQFILSSKKLLLSDSGFYLCAWSTGFTEAFFGQGTRLTVV.

This sequence joins TRBV7-9 and TRBJ1-6; D is uncertain. V was trimmed by 6 bases and J by 8 bases, leaving 14 bases between them. Looked up from germline, CDR1 is SEHNR and CDR2 is FQNEAQ (reference sequence). The CDR3 runs 14 residues. CDR3 sequence reads: CASRPTGIDSPLHF. CDR3 bases: TGTGCCAGCAGACCCACGGGGATTGATTCACCCCTCCACTTT.

The chain carries TRBV10-1 and TRBJ1-5; 7 bases agree with TRBD1. V dropped 3 bases and J dropped 6; count of bases not matched to a gene: 5. CDR3 length: 14 residues. CDR1 and CDR2 from the germline V gene are WNHNN and SYGVQD (reference sequence). The CDR3 DNA reads TGCGCCAGCAGTGAAACAGGGGAAGGTCAGCCCCAGCATTTT. Encoded protein: CASSETGEGQPQHF.

The chain recombines TRBV5-1 with TRBJ2-5, with D possibly matching TRBD2 (6 bases). Germline-derived CDR1 and CDR2 are SGHRS and YFSETQ. Trimming removed 4 bases from V and 4 bases from J, with 17 bases in between. The CDR3 runs 15 residues. The CDR3 DNA follows: TGCGCCAGCAGCGCCCTAGACGGGGGATCAGAGACCCAGTACTTC. As protein: CASSALDGGSETQYF.

The chain uses TRBV5-4 and TRBJ2-1, with 12 bases aligning to TRBD1. The CDR3 covers 17 residues. CDR1 and CDR2 (germline): SGHNT, YYREEE (reference sequence). J lost 9 bases, V lost 0 bases, and 10 bases had no gene match. CDR3 DNA: TGTGCCAGCAGCTTGGCTCCGGGACAGGGGGCGTTTGGTGAGCAGTTCTTC. Translation: CASSLAPGQGAFGEQFF.

V and J are TRBV7-9 and TRBJ2-3; weak D call: TRBD2 (6 bases). CDR1 is SEHNR, CDR2 FQNEAQ, per germline (reference sequence). Trimming shortened V by 5 bases and J by 6 bases, and 18 bases separated the two germline ends. The CDR3 has 15 residues. The CDR3 DNA sequence: TGTGCCAGCAGCCCCGCGGGGCTAGCGATGGATACGCAGTATTTT. It is translated as CASSPAGLAMDTQYF.

This clone appeared a few times. V gene TRBV30 combines with J gene TRBJ2-3, with a tentative D call TRBD1 (6 bases). This CDR3 is 16 amino acids long. Germline assignment: CDR1 GTSNPN and CDR2 SVGIG (reference sequence). V was pared by 0 bases and J by 2 bases, with 15 bases between. In DNA form, the CDR3 reads TGTGCCTGGAGTGTAGTAGGGCAGGGGCCCACAGATACGCAGTATTTT. Protein product: CAWSVVGQGPTDTQYF. The whole variable domain, filled in from reference TRBV30 and TRBJ2-3, reads SQTIHQWPATLVQPVGSPLSLECTVEGTSNPNLYWYRQAAGRGLQLLFYSVGIGQISSEVPQNLSASRPQDRQFILSSKKLLLSDSGFYLCAWSVVGQGPTDTQYFGPGTRLTVL.

The chain links TRBV30 to TRBJ1-4; 10 bases map to TRBD1. The junction had 1 base not matched to a gene; V was cut back by 0 bases and J by 6 bases. The germline V gene has CDR1 GTSNPN and CDR2 SVGIG (reference sequence). The CDR3 runs to 14 residues. CDR3 protein: CAWSVGTGDEKLFF. CDR3 nucleotides: TGTGCCTGGAGTGTAGGGACAGGGGATGAAAAACTGTTTTTT.

This chain joins TRBV18 and TRBJ2-7; 7 nucleotides line up with TRBD1. Looked up from germline, CDR1 is KGHSH and CDR2 is LQKENI. V shed 4 bases and J 1 base; nucleotides not matched to a gene: 13. The CDR3 is 17 amino acids. CDR3 sequence reads: CASSRNLLGTASYEQYF. The CDR3 bases are TGTGCCAGCTCACGAAACCTGCTGGGGACAGCTTCCTACGAGCAGTACTTC.

The rearrangement links TRBV3-1 (or the pseudogene TRBV3-2) to TRBJ2-5; D might be TRBD2 (5 bases). V shed 1 base and J shed 2 bases, with 5 bases lying between them. CDR1 and CDR2 from the germline V gene are LGHDT and YNNKEL (reference sequence). The CDR3 totals 13 residues. The CDR3, as DNA: TGTGCCAGCAGCCAAGCGGGACAAGAGACCCAGTACTTC. Its translation: CASSQAGQETQYF.

The genes are TRBV6-2 or TRBV6-3 and TRBJ2-5; a weak D match, TRBD1 (6 bases). Germline V gives CDR1 MNHEY, CDR2 SVGEGT. Deletions cut 6 bases from V and 3 bases from J, with 14 bases between. The CDR3 length is 14 residues. The CDR3, as DNA: TGTGCCAGCAGCGTACTCGACAGGAAAGAGACCCAGTACTTC. It codes for CASSVLDRKETQYF.

The chain uses TRBV7-2 and TRBJ1-4, with TRBD1 matching 10 bases. V shed 6 bases and J 8 bases; nucleotides not matched to a gene: 9. This CDR3 has 15 residues. CDR1 and CDR2 (germline): SGHTA, FQGNSA. This chain's CDR3 is CASRRSGTGVEKLFF. CDR3 in DNA: TGTGCCAGCAGACGTTCCGGGACAGGGGTAGAAAAACTGTTTTTT.

The chain's CDR3 is CASSPGVYYNEQFF. The CDR3 coding sequence is TGTGCCAGCAGTCCCGGAGTGTATTACAATGAGCAGTTCTTC. This sequence joins TRBV27 and TRBJ2-1; D is undetermined. The CDR3 loop spans 14 amino acids. The V and J ends lost 5 bases and 4 bases respectively, with 12 bases between them. CDR1 and CDR2 from the germline V gene are MNHEY and SMNVEV (reference sequence).

V and J are TRBV7-2 and TRBJ2-1; the D is unclear. Germline V lookup: CDR1 SGHTA, CDR2 FQGNSA. V was clipped by 2 bases and J by 10 bases, with 6 bases between them. The CDR3 is made up of 11 amino acids. CDR3 sequence: CASSLLVEQFF. CDR3 bases: TGTGCCAGCAGCTTACTAGTCGAGCAGTTCTTC.

This clone came up once. The rearrangement uses TRBV19 and TRBJ1-5, with 7 bases that match TRBD1. The V gene's germline CDR1 is LNHDA and CDR2 SQIVND (reference sequence). This CDR3 contains 15 residues. With 6 bases clipped from V and 5 bases from J, the junction kept 10 bases outside the gene matches. The CDR3 DNA sequence: TGTGCCAGTAGCCCGGAAGGGGACAGATATCAGCCCCAGCATTTT. Translation gives CASSPEGDRYQPQHF.

The V and J genes are TRBV9 and TRBJ1-6; TRBD1 is a possible D gene (5 bases). The CDR3 has 16 amino acids. Trimming removed 1 base from V and 7 bases from J, with 15 bases in between. Germline V gene sequence: CDR1 SGDLS, CDR2 YYNGEE. The CDR3 DNA reads TGTGCCAGCAGCGTATTAGACAGCCCGCGAAATTCACCCCTCCACTTT. It specifies CASSVLDSPRNSPLHF.

The table lists this clone with a count of one. The J gene is TRBJ2-3, the V gene TRBV29-1, with 9 bases that match TRBD2. Germline loops: CDR1 SQVTM, CDR2 ANQGSEA. The V gene end was trimmed by 6 bases and the J gene end by 4 bases; junction bases not matched to a gene: 5. CDR3 length: 13 amino acids. The chain's CDR3 is CSVRGGGADTQYF. DNA of the CDR3: TGCAGCGTGAGAGGCGGGGGGGCAGATACGCAGTATTTT.

The V and J genes are TRBV4-2 and TRBJ2-5; perhaps TRBD2 as D (6 bases). Germline V gene sequence: CDR1 LGHNA, CDR2 YNFKEQ. V gave up 3 bases and J gave up 5 bases, with 13 bases separating them. The CDR3 spans 14 residues. CDR3 region: CASSHLTSAETQYF. CDR3 bases: TGTGCCAGCAGCCACCTGACTAGTGCTGAGACCCAGTACTTC.

The chain joins TRBV14 to TRBJ1-6, with unresolved D. In germline, CDR1 is SGHDN, CDR2 FVKESK. The CDR3 is 18 amino acids. V lost 2 bases, J lost 6 bases, and 20 bases lay in between. The DNA for the CDR3 is TGTGCCAGCAGCCAAAATGAGGCCGGCGGCCCGCTTAATTCACCCCTCCACTTT. It codes for CASSQNEAGGPLNSPLHF.